This TCR beta chain was obtained from a study of blood T cell repertoires in COVID-19. Turning to the study itself: Material from acute and convalescent COVID-19 was sourced from the United States, Italy and Spain. The analysed material was cDNA or gDNA that came from T cells, B-cell-depleted T cells, or PBMCs.

As originally analysed: Estimation of nucleated cell counts relied on the amplification of reference gene primers. Repertoires were generated with immunoSEQ multiplex PCR, while TCRdb's copy carries only in-frame clones and drops some. V and J calls and clone size are copied from that table; D and trimming were computed from the DNA. The sample has 40,000 or so clones; about 85% are singletons. With V trimmed by 7 bases and J by 3 bases, 4 bases remained unmatched. The CDR3 extends over 14 amino acids. Germline CDR1 reads SNHLY; CDR2 reads FYNNEI. The clonotype comes from a human donor in a cohort sampled during active COVID-19. The sample taken for sequencing was peripheral blood. The chain is built from TRBV2 and TRBJ2-7; 12 bases align to TRBD2. The CDR3 region has the DNA TGTGCCAGCATAGCACTAGCGGGGGGCTACGAGCAGTACTTC. This encodes CASIALAGGYEQYF. Supplemented by reference TRBV2 and TRBJ2-7, the full variable domain reads EPEVTQTPSHQVTQMGQEVILRCVPISNHLYFYWYRQILGQKVEFLVSFYNNEISEKSEIFDDQFSVERPDGSNFTLKIRSTKLEDSAMYFCASIALAGGYEQYFGPGTRLTVT.